The 14 T cell receptor beta chains in this list originate from one sample, sequenced in a study of control samples from healthy donors and cancer patients. Here immunoSEQ multiplex PCR was the method, and the copy in TCRdb shows in-frame clones only, minus some. The data contain around 7,400 clones, more than 65% of them singletons. The sample consisted of PBMCs. These receptors originate from an older man with lung cancer.

The chain combines TRBV15 with TRBJ2-2, with no clear D. With 0 bases removed from V and 6 bases from J, the gap between germline ends came to 5 bases. There are 13 residues in the CDR3. From germline, CDR1 is LNHNV and CDR2 YYDKDF (reference sequence). CDR3 bases: TGTGCCACCAGCAGAGATGGGGCCGGGGAGCTGTTTTTT. This codes for CATSRDGAGELFF. Looking up the rest from reference TRBV15 and TRBJ2-2 gives the full variable domain: DAMVIQNPRYQVTQFGKPVTLSCSQTLNHNVMYWYQQKSSQAPKLLFHYYDKDFNNEADTPDNFQSRRPNTSFCFLDIRSPGLGDTAMYLCATSRDGAGELFFGEGSRLTVL.

The V call is TRBV18, the J call TRBJ2-1; 10 bases fit TRBD2. Per germline, CDR1 KGHSH and CDR2 LQKENI. The CDR3 spans 14 residues. The V gene end was trimmed by 4 bases and the J gene end by 6 bases; junction bases not matched to a gene: 3. DNA for the CDR3: TGTGCCAGCTCACAGGGACTAGCGAGCAATGAGCAGTTCTTC. This encodes CASSQGLASNEQFF.

This chain connects TRBV18 to TRBJ1-2; D may be TRBD1 (5 bases). V lost 4 bases to trimming and J lost 6 bases, with 18 bases between them. Germline CDR1 and CDR2: KGHSH and LQKENI. The length of the CDR3 is 15 residues. The CDR3 nucleotides are TGTGCCAGCTCACTCATCGGAGGAGGGGATCATGGCTACACCTTC. The encoded protein is CASSLIGGGDHGYTF.

The J gene is TRBJ1-5, the V gene TRBV19, with D possibly being TRBD1 (5 bases). Trimming stripped 7 bases from V and 6 bases from J, with 16 bases between. The length of the CDR3 is 14 residues. Germline-derived CDR1 and CDR2 are LNHDA and SQIVND (reference sequence). The CDR3 loop is CASTERGLGQPQHF. The CDR3 DNA is TGTGCCAGTACCGAAAGGGGATTGGGTCAGCCCCAGCATTTT.

In this sample, this clone turned up a few times. The CDR3 loop reads CASSRDREGEKLFF. The CDR3 DNA reads TGCGCCAGCAGCCGGGACAGGGAAGGTGAAAAACTGTTTTTT. The chain joins TRBV5-1 to TRBJ1-4; 9 bases are shared with TRBD1. This CDR3 is 14 amino acids long. CDR1 is SGHRS, CDR2 YFSETQ, per germline. With 4 bases clipped from V and 7 bases from J, the junction kept 5 bases outside the gene matches. Filled out from reference TRBV5-1 and TRBJ1-4, the complete variable domain reads KAGVTQTPRYLIKTRGQQVTLSCSPISGHRSVSWYQQTPGQGLQFLFEYFSETQRNKGNFPGRFSGRQFSNSRSEMNVSTLELGDSALYLCASSRDREGEKLFFGSGTQLSVL.

The rearrangement uses TRBV18 and TRBJ1-1; no definite D call. The V gene's germline CDR1 is KGHSH and CDR2 LQKENI. This CDR3 contains 14 residues. The ends were cut back, 1 base at V and 1 base at J, with 7 bases in the middle. For the CDR3, the DNA is TGTGCCAGCTCACCACTGGCGGAGAACACTGAAGCTTTCTTT. Protein sequence: CASSPLAENTEAFF.

The chain combines TRBV6-2 or TRBV6-3 with TRBJ2-1; TRBD2 agrees at 15 bases. V trimming: 3 bases; J trimming: 10 bases; junction bases outside the gene matches: 7. Germline CDR1 and CDR2: MNHEY and SVGEGT. This CDR3 comprises 16 residues. The CDR3 is CASSYVGLAGGREQFF. Written as DNA, the CDR3 is TGTGCCAGCAGTTATGTGGGACTAGCGGGAGGAAGGGAGCAGTTCTTC.

The rearrangement joins TRBV6-5 to TRBJ2-5, with 12 bases matching TRBD2. There are 15 residues in the CDR3. The germline V gene encodes CDR1 MNHEY and CDR2 SVGAGI. With 4 bases clipped from V and 5 bases from J, the junction kept 5 bases outside the gene matches. CDR3 loop: CASSSGLAGSETQYF. The CDR3 DNA reads as TGTGCCAGCAGTTCCGGACTAGCGGGAAGCGAGACCCAGTACTTC.

This rearrangement joins TRBV6-1 to TRBJ1-5; D unclear. This CDR3 comprises 13 residues. Germline values: CDR1 MNHNS, CDR2 SASEGT. V was trimmed by 3 bases and J by 5 bases, leaving 8 bases between them. The CDR3 reads CASSDTWDQPQHF. The CDR3 DNA sequence: TGTGCCAGCAGTGACACTTGGGATCAGCCCCAGCATTTT.

The rearrangement uses TRBV7-9 and TRBJ2-5; TRBD2 agrees at 12 bases. The CDR3 loop spans 15 amino acids. V lost 5 bases to trimming and J lost 6 bases; unmatched junction nucleotides: 7. Germline CDR1 and CDR2: SEHNR and FQNEAQ (reference sequence). CDR3 in DNA: TGTGCCAGCAGCCGGACTAGCGGGGACGGAAAGACCCAGTACTTC. Translation: CASSRTSGDGKTQYF.

The chain employs TRBV5-6 and TRBJ2-7; 8 bases match TRBD1. The germline V gene has CDR1 SGHDT and CDR2 YYEEEE. V shed 3 bases, J shed 2 bases, and the junction held 7 bases outside the gene matches. The CDR3 runs to 15 residues. The CDR3 bases are TGTGCCAGCAGCTCCTCGGGGACAGGTACCTACGAGCAGTACTTC. Protein product: CASSSSGTGTYEQYF.

This clone showed up just once. The chain is built from TRBV30 and TRBJ1-1, with no clear D. Between the trimmed V and J ends, which lost 0 bases and 5 bases, there was a span of 16 bases. CDR1 and CDR2 from the germline V gene are GTSNPN and SVGIG (reference sequence). This CDR3 spans 15 amino acids. The chain's CDR3 is CAWSVSKVMGTEAFF. The CDR3, as DNA: TGTGCCTGGAGTGTCTCAAAGGTAATGGGAACTGAAGCTTTCTTT.

V is TRBV20-1 and J is TRBJ2-3, with D possibly called TRBD1 or TRBD2 (5 bases each). Trimming stripped 3 bases from V and 0 bases from J, with 22 bases between. The CDR3 runs to 18 residues. In germline, CDR1 is DFQATT, CDR2 SNEGSKA (reference sequence). CDR3 amino acids: CSASLGPINLKSTDTQYF. CDR3 DNA sequence: TGCAGTGCTAGTTTGGGACCCATCAACCTCAAGAGCACAGATACGCAGTATTTT.

V and J are TRBV5-5 and TRBJ1-2; D ambiguous. The CDR3 extends over 14 amino acids. The V end was cut by 0 bases, the J end by 3 bases, with 9 bases between. CDR1 SGHKS and CDR2 YYEKEE come from the germline V gene (reference sequence). The CDR3 sequence: CASSLGGPDYGYTF. The CDR3 DNA reads TGTGCCAGCAGCTTGGGCGGGCCCGACTATGGCTACACCTTC.